This entry is about one TCR beta chain. Antigen specificity is unknown. This record belongs to a study of T cell responses to AZD1222 COVID-19 vaccine. TCRdb keeps only in-frame clones here, not all; method: immunoSEQ multiplex PCR. The repertoire holds 140,000 to 150,000 clones, with around 90% as singletons. Study results and caveats: Spike-specific TCR breadth and depth were elevated following two AZD1222 doses. Seropositivity was recorded at baseline in only 6 or 7 AZD1222 recipients.

The source material was peripheral blood, sampled 28 days after the second AZD1222 dose. The clonotype originates from an adult who received the AZD1222 COVID-19 vaccine.

The CDR3 nucleotides read TGTGCCAGCAGTCGGCTAGACTCTGGGGCCAACGTCCTGACTTTC. This sequence encodes CASSRLDSGANVLTF. This chain joins TRBV13 and TRBJ2-6, with D hard to call. Trimming left V 6 bases short and J 0 bases short, with 9 bases between. CDR3 length: 15 residues. Germline V gives CDR1 PRHDT, CDR2 FYEKMQ (reference sequence).